The 29 T cell receptor beta chains reported below all come from one sample, sequenced in a study of blood T cells in healthy people across ages. The authors ran a second PCR of 7 to 11 cycles using a sample-barcoded 5' primer and a J-beta primer mix. MiXCR, run by TCRdb on the 5' RACE reads, gives a single entry per CDR3 protein. This table holds about 1,400,000 distinct CDR3 sequences, about 43% found once. The specimen sequenced was blood. Every receptor here comes from a woman aged 18 to 35 in good health.

The chain uses TRBV3-1 and TRBJ2-1; D remains ambiguous. V was shortened by 1 base and J by 5 bases, with 12 bases between the two germline ends. There are 15 residues in the CDR3. The germline V gene has CDR1 LGHDT and CDR2 YNNKEL (reference sequence). The CDR3 nucleotides read TGTGCCAGCAGCCAAGGGGTTAGCCACCACAATGAGCAGTTCTTC. The encoded protein is CASSQGVSHHNEQFF.

A few counts support this clonotype. This chain links TRBV10-3 with TRBJ1-2, with D tentatively TRBD1 (5 bases). The CDR3 has 15 residues. Germline-derived CDR1 and CDR2 are ENHRY and SYGVKD. V was trimmed by 2 bases and J by 4 bases, leaving 14 bases between them. CDR3 DNA: TGTGCCATCAGTGAGATTACAGGCGGAGGCTATGGCTACACCTTC. It specifies CAISEITGGGYGYTF.

This clonotype was seen repeatedly, ten times or more. The chain joins TRBV12-3 or TRBV12-4 to TRBJ1-5; possible D gene TRBD1, 5 bases. The CDR3 extends over 13 amino acids. V was trimmed by 8 bases and J by 7 bases, leaving 15 bases between them. CDR3 DNA: TGTGCCAGCTGTAGGGGTGGTAACCAGCCCCAGCATTTT. Its translation is CASCRGGNQPQHF.

The chain combines TRBV5-1 with TRBJ2-4, with D possibly TRBD1 on 6 matching bases. Gene TRBJ2-7 matches the end of the DNA better, so the J call may be wrong. This CDR3 has 14 amino acids. Germline CDR1 and CDR2: SGHRS and YFSETQ. Here the CDR3 reads CASSYIGTSYEQYF. The DNA of the CDR3 is TGCGCCAGCAGCTATATCGGGACATCCTACGAGCAGTACTTC.

The genes are TRBV7-2 and TRBJ2-5; D not certain. Germline V gene sequence: CDR1 SGHTA, CDR2 FQGNSA. The CDR3 covers 12 residues. Trimming stripped 5 bases from V and 11 bases from J, with 15 bases between. The CDR3 sequence is CASSTSTAEQYF. The CDR3, as DNA: TGTGCCAGCAGCACCTCGACCGCTGAGCAGTACTTC.

This clonotype was picked up a small number of times. This chain connects TRBV27 to TRBJ1-1; D is unclear. Germline V gene sequence: CDR1 MNHEY, CDR2 SMNVEV (reference sequence). The CDR3 is made up of 13 amino acids. V was trimmed by 5 bases and J by 4 bases, leaving 11 bases between them. The CDR3 protein is CASSPRGATEAFF. CDR3 nucleotide sequence: TGTGCCAGCAGTCCGCGGGGAGCCACTGAAGCTTTCTTT.

The sample holds a few counts of this clonotype. This rearrangement joins TRBV20-1 to TRBJ2-3; D gene unclear. The CDR3 loop spans 11 amino acids. Trimming pared 5 bases from V and 4 bases from J, leaving 7 bases between. Germline CDR1 is DFQATT and CDR2 is SNEGSKA (reference sequence). The CDR3 coding sequence is TGCAGTGCTCGGTCTCCAGATACGCAGTATTTT. As protein: CSARSPDTQYF.

J is TRBJ2-1 and V is TRBV28; a possible D gene is TRBD1 (5 bases). CDR1 and CDR2 (germline): MDHEN, SYDVKM. CDR3 length: 15 amino acids. V was cut by 4 bases and J by 5 bases, with 15 bases left in between. The CDR3 bases are TGTGCCAGCAGTTCTCCAGGGATCACCAACAATGAGCAGTTCTTC. Encoded protein: CASSSPGITNNEQFF.

This clonotype was seen more than once but under ten times. The chain combines TRBV20-1 with TRBJ2-1, with D unresolved. The CDR3 spans 13 residues. The germline gives CDR1 DFQATT, CDR2 SNEGSKA (reference sequence). With 0 bases removed from V and 6 bases from J, the gap between germline ends came to 9 bases. CDR3 bases: TGCAGTGCTAGAGATGAAATAGCCAATGAGCAGTTCTTC. Residues: CSARDEIANEQFF.

The chain carries TRBV20-1 and TRBJ2-3; no clear D gene. The CDR3 has 12 residues. Deletions cut 7 bases from V and 6 bases from J, with 14 bases between. Looked up from germline, CDR1 is DFQATT and CDR2 is SNEGSKA (reference sequence). CDR3 bases: TGCAGTGTTTCCTCGAACTCGGATACGCAGTATTTT. Protein: CSVSSNSDTQYF.

The rearrangement joins TRBV11-2 to TRBJ2-5; 11 bases map to TRBD2. With 1 base clipped from V and 2 bases from J, the junction kept 9 bases outside the gene matches. The germline V gene has CDR1 SGHAT and CDR2 FQNNGV. The CDR3 has 18 residues. DNA for the CDR3: TGTGCCAGCAGCTTAGCGCTAGCGGGAGGCCAAACACAAGAGACCCAGTACTTC. Amino acids: CASSLALAGGQTQETQYF.

Notes on this clonotype: The junction departs from the called germline gene at one end, perhaps through a read error. The V call is TRBV27, the J call TRBJ2-3, with D possibly being TRBD2 (7 bases). The CDR3 covers 17 residues. Germline CDR1 MNHEY, CDR2 SMNVEV (reference sequence). CDR3: CASTKGVAGADTDTRYF. DNA for the CDR3: TGTGCCAGCACCAAAGGGGTCGCGGGGGCTGACACAGATACGCGGTATTTT.

On this clonotype itself: Compared with germline, one end of the junction differs, possibly owing to a read error. The rearrangement links TRBV30 to TRBJ2-2; weak D call: TRBD2 (5 bases). CDR1 is GTSNPN, CDR2 SVGIG, per germline (reference sequence). CDR3 length: 12 residues. CDR3 bases: TGTGCCGGGAGTGGGAACACCGGGGAGCTGTTTTTT. Protein product: CAGSGNTGELFF.

The V gene is TRBV12-3 or TRBV12-4, the J gene TRBJ2-7, with 7 bases that match TRBD1. The ends lost 2 bases at V and 3 bases at J; junction bases unmatched: 4. The CDR3 sequence is 14 residues long. Here the CDR3 reads CASSLSQGDYEQYF. CDR3 sequence (DNA): TGTGCCAGCAGTTTAAGTCAGGGGGACTACGAGCAGTACTTC.

This clonotype has just a few counts. This rearrangement joins TRBV6-1 to TRBJ2-7; a weak D match, TRBD1 (6 bases). Trimming stripped 3 bases from V and 0 bases from J, with 9 bases between. The CDR3 runs to 14 residues. Per germline, CDR1 MNHNS and CDR2 SASEGT. The CDR3, as DNA: TGTGCCAGCAGTGAGAGGGGGAGCTCCTACGAGCAGTACTTC. Translating gives CASSERGSSYEQYF.

J is TRBJ2-7 and V is TRBV7-6; 7 nucleotides line up with TRBD1. Germline V lookup: CDR1 SGHVS, CDR2 FNYEAQ. J gave up 4 bases and V 4 bases, and 7 bases lay outside the gene matches. The CDR3 loop spans 14 amino acids. The CDR3: CASSSYGTVYEQYF. The CDR3 bases are TGTGCCAGCAGCTCCTACGGGACAGTTTACGAGCAGTACTTC.

The V gene is TRBV5-5, the J gene TRBJ1-4; D is unresolved. The CDR3 totals 15 residues. Trimming removed 3 bases at V and 3 bases at J, with 12 bases between. Germline-derived CDR1 and CDR2 are SGHKS and YYEKEE (reference sequence). CDR3: CASSYRQKANEKLFF. The CDR3 region has the DNA TGTGCCAGCAGCTACAGACAAAAAGCTAATGAAAAACTGTTTTTT.

This clonotype has a handful of counts. V usage is TRBV11-2 and J usage is TRBJ1-6; maybe TRBD1 (5 bases). The germline V and J ends were trimmed by 2 bases and 9 bases, with 11 bases remaining between them. CDR1 is SGHAT and CDR2 is FQNNGV in the germline V gene. This CDR3 region has 14 residues. As DNA, the CDR3 is TGTGCCAGCAGCTTAAGCGACAGCAGTTCACCCCTCCACTTT. Translating it yields CASSLSDSSSPLHF.

The chain is built from TRBV6-6 and TRBJ2-1; TRBD1 is a possible D gene (7 bases). The V end was cut by 6 bases, the J end by 9 bases, with 24 bases between. The V gene's germline CDR1 is MNHNY and CDR2 SVGAGI (reference sequence). The length of the CDR3 is 16 residues. CDR3 sequence: CASRQTGVGQGGEQFF. As DNA, the CDR3 is TGTGCCAGCAGACAGACGGGGGTTGGCCAGGGGGGTGAGCAGTTCTTC.

The V gene is TRBV27, the J gene TRBJ1-1; a possible D gene is TRBD1 (5 bases). CDR1 is MNHEY and CDR2 is SMNVEV in the germline V gene (reference sequence). Between the trimmed V and J ends, which lost 4 bases and 10 bases, there was a span of 10 bases. This CDR3 contains 11 residues. The CDR3 region is CASSSGCGAFF. CDR3 DNA: TGTGCCAGCAGTTCAGGGTGTGGAGCTTTCTTT.

The chain links TRBV4-2 to TRBJ2-5; D may be TRBD1 or TRBD2 (5 bases each). The tail of the sequence fits TRBJ2-7 better, so the J call may be wrong. Germline CDR1 LGHNA, CDR2 YNFKEQ. This CDR3 spans 16 amino acids. The CDR3 DNA follows: TGTGCCAGCAGCCAGGGGGAGTGGGTTGGGGGAGACGAGCAGTACTTC. It is translated as CASSQGEWVGGDEQYF.

This chain connects TRBV6-1 to TRBJ2-7, with unresolved D. V was clipped by 8 bases and J by 2 bases, with 16 bases between them. CDR1 MNHNS and CDR2 SASEGT come from the germline V gene. The CDR3 is 14 amino acids. The CDR3 spells CASDFGSPTYEQYF. In nucleotides, the CDR3 is TGTGCCAGCGATTTCGGGTCCCCGACCTACGAGCAGTACTTC.

This rearrangement joins TRBV2 to TRBJ2-7, with D possibly matching TRBD2 (5 bases). The CDR3 is made up of 17 amino acids. Trimming left V 2 bases short and J 4 bases short, with 21 bases between. Germline lookup yields CDR1 SNHLY and CDR2 FYNNEI. The CDR3 DNA follows: TGTGCCAGCAGTGAATCTCGAGGTACCGGAGGCTCGTACGAGCAGTACTTC. This codes for CASSESRGTGGSYEQYF.

V usage is TRBV28 and J usage is TRBJ1-5; unclear D gene. The germline V and J ends were trimmed by 5 bases and 7 bases, with 12 bases remaining between them. Germline V lookup: CDR1 MDHEN, CDR2 SYDVKM. This CDR3 spans 13 amino acids. The CDR3 nucleotides are TGTGCCAGCAGTGACATCATAGGGCAGCCCCAGCATTTT. It is translated as CASSDIIGQPQHF.

This clonotype was seen repeatedly, ten times or more. The chain links TRBV28 to TRBJ1-2; possible D gene TRBD1, 5 bases. The CDR3 covers 12 residues. The germline V and J ends were trimmed by 4 bases and 2 bases, with 5 bases remaining between them. Per germline, CDR1 MDHEN and CDR2 SYDVKM. The CDR3 DNA reads TGTGCCAGCAGTTCAGGGAACTATGGCTACACCTTC. Amino acids: CASSSGNYGYTF.

The chain joins TRBV3-1 to TRBJ1-1, with TRBD1 identical over 8 bases. CDR1 LGHDT and CDR2 YNNKEL come from the germline V gene (reference sequence). V dropped 0 bases and J dropped 5; count of bases not matched to a gene: 11. CDR3 size: 17 residues. This CDR3 is CASSQDFGQGGVTEAFF. The DNA of the CDR3 is TGTGCCAGCAGCCAAGATTTCGGACAGGGTGGTGTTACTGAAGCTTTCTTT.

This chain links TRBV5-1 with TRBJ2-5; D is possibly TRBD2 (6 bases). Trimming shortened V by 4 bases and J by 11 bases, and 27 bases separated the two germline ends. The CDR3 contains 16 residues. Germline-derived CDR1 and CDR2 are SGHRS and YFSETQ. CDR3 nucleotide sequence: TGCGCCAGCAGCCAAGAGCCGGGGCAGGGTTTTGCGGGGCAGTACTTC. Its protein is CASSQEPGQGFAGQYF.

In this sample, this clonotype turned up a few times. The chain uses TRBV5-1 and TRBJ2-7, with D perhaps matching TRBD1 (6 bases). V was pared by 0 bases and J by 0 bases, with 13 bases between. This CDR3 contains 16 residues. Germline CDR1 and CDR2: SGHRS and YFSETQ. The CDR3 here is CASSLASDRSSYEQYF. CDR3 DNA: TGCGCCAGCAGCTTGGCCAGTGACAGGTCCTCCTACGAGCAGTACTTC.

V and J are TRBV3-1 and TRBJ2-4; 8 nucleotides agree with TRBD2. The end of the DNA fits TRBJ2-7 better, so the J call may be wrong. The CDR3 has 15 residues. Per germline, CDR1 LGHDT and CDR2 YNNKEL (reference sequence). This chain's CDR3 is CASSQVSGKEYEQYF. DNA for the CDR3: TGTGCCAGCAGCCAAGTTAGCGGGAAGGAGTACGAGCAGTACTTC.